A single sample is the source of the 12 T cell receptor beta chains below, sequenced in a study of blood T cell repertoires in COVID-19. Profiling relied on immunoSEQ multiplex PCR, and the TCRdb table lists in-frame clones only, not all of them. The repertoire holds under 85,000 clones, with 82% as singletons. Specimen: peripheral blood. The source of these receptors is a human donor in a cohort sampled during active COVID-19.

In this sample, this clone turned up once. The CDR3 loop reads CASSQDLAGEQFF. CDR3 nucleotides: TGTGCCAGCAGCCAGGATCTAGCGGGAGAGCAGTTCTTC. V is TRBV4-2 and J is TRBJ2-1, with 9 bases fitting TRBD2. Unmatched junction bases numbered 4, after V lost 3 bases and J lost 10 bases. CDR1 is LGHNA, CDR2 YNFKEQ, per germline. The CDR3 extends over 13 amino acids.

V usage is TRBV27 and J usage is TRBJ2-5, with D possibly TRBD2 on 7 matching bases. CDR3 length: 14 residues. V dropped 6 bases and J dropped 0 bases, with 11 bases sitting between them. Germline lookup yields CDR1 MNHEY and CDR2 SMNVEV (reference sequence). CDR3 region: CASRAGAYQETQYF. The CDR3 DNA is TGTGCCAGCAGGGCGGGGGCGTACCAAGAGACCCAGTACTTC.

This clone appeared a few times. This chain connects TRBV7-9 to TRBJ2-1; 7 nucleotides agree with TRBD1. V lost 9 bases, J lost 6 bases, and 14 bases stayed unmatched. CDR1 is SEHNR and CDR2 is FQNEAQ in the germline V gene (reference sequence). This CDR3 has 15 residues. The CDR3 sequence is CASPTGRGFPNEQFF. Written as DNA, the CDR3 is TGTGCCAGTCCTACAGGCAGGGGGTTTCCCAATGAGCAGTTCTTC.

V and J are TRBV9 and TRBJ2-7; the D gene is possibly TRBD2 (5 bases). The CDR3 runs 13 residues. Trimming took 0 bases from V and 7 from J, leaving 11 bases between them. Per the germline V gene, CDR1 is SGDLS and CDR2 is YYNGEE. Here the CDR3 DNA reads TGTGCCAGCAGCGTAGGACCGGGGTGGGAGCAGTACTTC. Translating it yields CASSVGPGWEQYF.

The sample holds many counts of this clone. This chain uses TRBV19 with TRBJ2-2; D perhaps matches TRBD1 (5 bases). Trimming pared 3 bases from V and 2 bases from J, leaving 10 bases between. The CDR3 consists of 15 residues. Germline V gene sequence: CDR1 LNHDA, CDR2 SQIVND (reference sequence). The DNA for the CDR3 is TGTGCCAGTAGTATTCAGGACACAAACACCGGGGAGCTGTTTTTT. This codes for CASSIQDTNTGELFF.

The genes are TRBV28 and TRBJ1-3, with D maybe TRBD1 (6 bases). This CDR3 comprises 15 residues. Deletions cut 6 bases from V and 5 bases from J, with 17 bases between. CDR1 is MDHEN and CDR2 is SYDVKM in the germline V gene. The CDR3 spells CASRTTGHLRNTIYF. In DNA form, the CDR3 reads TGTGCCAGCAGAACGACGGGACACCTCAGAAACACCATATATTTT. Full variable domain (rest looked up from reference TRBV28 and TRBJ1-3): DVKVTQSSRYLVKRTGEKVFLECVQDMDHENMFWYRQDPGLGLRLIYFSYDVKMKEKGDIPEGYSVSREKKERFSLILESASTNQTSMYLCASRTTGHLRNTIYFGEGSWLTVV.

This clone was observed a single time. V gene TRBV3-1 (or the pseudogene TRBV3-2) combines with J gene TRBJ2-7, with TRBD2 matching 13 bases. Per germline, CDR1 LGHDT and CDR2 YNNKEL (reference sequence). The J segment lost 6 bases and the V segment lost 4 bases, leaving 6 bases of the junction unmatched. There are 15 residues in the CDR3. The CDR3 spells CASSPRTSGGLEQYF. The CDR3 bases are TGTGCCAGCAGCCCAAGGACTAGCGGGGGCCTCGAGCAGTACTTC.

V usage is TRBV11-2 and J usage is TRBJ2-2; tentative D call: TRBD1 (6 bases). The germline V gene has CDR1 SGHAT and CDR2 FQNNGV. CDR3 length: 11 amino acids. V was shortened by 5 bases and J by 13 bases, with 11 bases between the two germline ends. This CDR3 reads CASSPGAWLFF. CDR3 nucleotides: TGTGCCAGCAGCCCAGGGGCCTGGCTGTTTTTT.

This rearrangement joins TRBV10-3 to TRBJ2-2; 7 nucleotides align to TRBD1. This CDR3 region has 16 residues. V shed 1 base and J 7 bases; nucleotides not matched to a gene: 9. CDR1 and CDR2 from the germline V gene are ENHRY and SYGVKD. The CDR3 reads CAISEFEGAAGGELFF. CDR3 DNA sequence: TGTGCCATCAGTGAGTTCGAGGGGGCCGCGGGCGGGGAGCTGTTTTTT.

This chain links TRBV2 with TRBJ1-5; 11 nucleotides match TRBD1. V lost 8 bases and J lost 4; bases outside the gene matches: 1. The CDR3 runs to 13 residues. Germline CDR1 SNHLY, CDR2 FYNNEI. CDR3 residues: CASRDRGNQPQHF. Written as DNA, the CDR3 is TGTGCCAGCCGGGACAGGGGGAATCAGCCCCAGCATTTT.

This sequence joins TRBV24-1 and TRBJ2-3; 8 bases are shared with TRBD2. The CDR3 loop spans 16 amino acids. V trimming: 3 bases; J trimming: 5 bases; junction bases outside the gene matches: 9. Per germline, CDR1 KGHDR and CDR2 SFDVKD. For the CDR3, the DNA is TGTGCCACCAGTGATCCTCGGGGGGGCCCCGTAGATACGCAGTATTTT. It encodes CATSDPRGGPVDTQYF.

The DNA for the CDR3 is TGCGCCAGCAGCTTGAGGGCGACAGGGCTGAATTCACCCCTCCACTTT. This sequence encodes CASSLRATGLNSPLHF. The J gene is TRBJ1-6, the V gene TRBV5-1, with 7 bases that match TRBD1. The V gene's germline CDR1 is SGHRS and CDR2 YFSETQ. This CDR3 is built from 16 residues. V lost 1 base to trimming and J lost 7 bases; unmatched junction nucleotides: 8.